This T cell receptor (beta chain) originates from a study of shared clonotypes between healthy human individuals. Turning to the study itself: Each donor's CD8 memory used one plate, CD8 naive two, each CD4 subset three.

Assay used: immunoSEQ multiplex PCR; TCRdb lists only in-frame clones, some missing. The table lists over a million clones, approximately 80% of them singletons. Germline-derived CDR1 and CDR2 are KGHSH and LQKENI. The CDR3 is made up of 15 amino acids. J gave up 2 bases and V 4 bases, and 6 bases lay outside the gene matches. The chain employs TRBV18 and TRBJ1-1; 8 bases map to TRBD1. The receptor comes from a man younger than 35 in good health. Some clones in this sample may be carry-over from other donors' samples. The sequenced sample consisted of memory CD4+ T cells from PBMCs. Subset denoted: CD45RA-negative fraction. For the CDR3, the DNA is TGTGCCAGCTCACGAACGACAGGGGCTAACACTGAAGCTTTCTTT. Translated: CASSRTTGANTEAFF.